This T cell receptor (beta chain) was recorded in a study of blood T cell repertoires in COVID-19. Study-wide context: Researchers got acute and convalescent COVID-19 samples from the United States, Italy and Spain. The cDNA or gDNA used as material had been derived from T cells, B-cell-depleted T cells, or PBMCs.

Enrollment of patients from Seattle took place during active infection, with longitudinal follow-up. Assay: immunoSEQ multiplex PCR; the TCRdb copy retains only in-frame clones and omits some. Altogether around 220,000 clones are present, around 83% being singletons, with the ten largest covering about 9.4%. The CDR3 covers 18 residues. CDR1 and CDR2 (germline): SGHRS, YFSETQ. J gave up 7 bases and V 2 bases, and 12 bases lay outside the gene matches. The chain combines TRBV5-1 with TRBJ2-2; TRBD1 matches 12 bases. The sample was peripheral blood. This receptor was taken from a woman between 50 and 59 years old with COVID-19, enrolled during active disease. CDR3 loop: CASSLRPGQGASVGELFF. The CDR3 coding sequence is TGCGCCAGCAGCTTAAGGCCGGGACAGGGGGCTTCGGTCGGGGAGCTGTTTTTT.